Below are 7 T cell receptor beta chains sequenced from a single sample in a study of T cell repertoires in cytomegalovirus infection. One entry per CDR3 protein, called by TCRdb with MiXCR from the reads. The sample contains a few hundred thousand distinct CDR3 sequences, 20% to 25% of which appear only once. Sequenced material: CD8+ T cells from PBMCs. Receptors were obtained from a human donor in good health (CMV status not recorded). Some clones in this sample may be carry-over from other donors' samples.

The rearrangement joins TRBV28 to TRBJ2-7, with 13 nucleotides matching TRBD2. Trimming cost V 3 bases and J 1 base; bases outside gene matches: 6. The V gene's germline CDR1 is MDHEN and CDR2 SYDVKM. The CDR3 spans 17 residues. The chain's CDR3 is CASSFGLAGVLSYEQYF. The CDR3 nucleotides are TGTGCCAGCAGTTTCGGACTAGCGGGGGTCCTATCCTACGAGCAGTACTTC.

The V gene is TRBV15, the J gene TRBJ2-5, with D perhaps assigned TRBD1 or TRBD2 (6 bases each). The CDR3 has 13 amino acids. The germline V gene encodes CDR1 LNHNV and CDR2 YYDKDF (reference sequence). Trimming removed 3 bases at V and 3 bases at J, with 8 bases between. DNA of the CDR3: TGTGCCACCAGCAGCGGGGGCGAAGAGACCCAGTACTTC. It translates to CATSSGGEETQYF.

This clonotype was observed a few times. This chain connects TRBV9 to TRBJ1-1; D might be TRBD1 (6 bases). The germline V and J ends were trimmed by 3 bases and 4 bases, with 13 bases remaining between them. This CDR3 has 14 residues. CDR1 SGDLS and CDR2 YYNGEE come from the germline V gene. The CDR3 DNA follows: TGTGCCAGCAGCGGACTACAGGGATTCACTGAAGCTTTCTTT. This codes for CASSGLQGFTEAFF.

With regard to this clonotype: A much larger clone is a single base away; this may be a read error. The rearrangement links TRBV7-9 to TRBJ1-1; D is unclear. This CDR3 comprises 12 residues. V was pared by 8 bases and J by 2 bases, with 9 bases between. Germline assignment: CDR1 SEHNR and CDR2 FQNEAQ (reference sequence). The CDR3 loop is CASGRLNTEAFF. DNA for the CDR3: TGTGCCAGCGGGCGCCTCAACACTGAAGCTTTCTTT.

CDR3 bases: TGCAGTGCCGACCTGACTAGCGGGGGGACGCAGTTCTTC. It codes for CSADLTSGGTQFF. The genes are TRBV20-1 and TRBJ2-1; TRBD2 matches 13 bases. This CDR3 region has 13 residues. Unmatched junction bases numbered 8, after V lost 6 bases and J lost 12 bases. Germline CDR1 DFQATT, CDR2 SNEGSKA (reference sequence).

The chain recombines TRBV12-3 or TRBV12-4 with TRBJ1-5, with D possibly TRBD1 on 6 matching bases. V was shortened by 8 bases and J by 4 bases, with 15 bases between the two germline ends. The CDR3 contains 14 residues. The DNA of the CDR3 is TGTGCCAGCGGCACAGGGTTTACAAATCAGCCCCAGCATTTT. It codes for CASGTGFTNQPQHF.

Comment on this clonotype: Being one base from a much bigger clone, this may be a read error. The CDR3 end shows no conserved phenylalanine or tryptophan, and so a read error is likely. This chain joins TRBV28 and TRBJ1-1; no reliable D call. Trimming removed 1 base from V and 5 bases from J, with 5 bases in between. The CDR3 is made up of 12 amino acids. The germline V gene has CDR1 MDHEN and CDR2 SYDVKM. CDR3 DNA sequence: TGTGCCAGCAGTTTATTGAGAACTGAAGCTTTCTCT. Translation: CASSLLRTEAFS.